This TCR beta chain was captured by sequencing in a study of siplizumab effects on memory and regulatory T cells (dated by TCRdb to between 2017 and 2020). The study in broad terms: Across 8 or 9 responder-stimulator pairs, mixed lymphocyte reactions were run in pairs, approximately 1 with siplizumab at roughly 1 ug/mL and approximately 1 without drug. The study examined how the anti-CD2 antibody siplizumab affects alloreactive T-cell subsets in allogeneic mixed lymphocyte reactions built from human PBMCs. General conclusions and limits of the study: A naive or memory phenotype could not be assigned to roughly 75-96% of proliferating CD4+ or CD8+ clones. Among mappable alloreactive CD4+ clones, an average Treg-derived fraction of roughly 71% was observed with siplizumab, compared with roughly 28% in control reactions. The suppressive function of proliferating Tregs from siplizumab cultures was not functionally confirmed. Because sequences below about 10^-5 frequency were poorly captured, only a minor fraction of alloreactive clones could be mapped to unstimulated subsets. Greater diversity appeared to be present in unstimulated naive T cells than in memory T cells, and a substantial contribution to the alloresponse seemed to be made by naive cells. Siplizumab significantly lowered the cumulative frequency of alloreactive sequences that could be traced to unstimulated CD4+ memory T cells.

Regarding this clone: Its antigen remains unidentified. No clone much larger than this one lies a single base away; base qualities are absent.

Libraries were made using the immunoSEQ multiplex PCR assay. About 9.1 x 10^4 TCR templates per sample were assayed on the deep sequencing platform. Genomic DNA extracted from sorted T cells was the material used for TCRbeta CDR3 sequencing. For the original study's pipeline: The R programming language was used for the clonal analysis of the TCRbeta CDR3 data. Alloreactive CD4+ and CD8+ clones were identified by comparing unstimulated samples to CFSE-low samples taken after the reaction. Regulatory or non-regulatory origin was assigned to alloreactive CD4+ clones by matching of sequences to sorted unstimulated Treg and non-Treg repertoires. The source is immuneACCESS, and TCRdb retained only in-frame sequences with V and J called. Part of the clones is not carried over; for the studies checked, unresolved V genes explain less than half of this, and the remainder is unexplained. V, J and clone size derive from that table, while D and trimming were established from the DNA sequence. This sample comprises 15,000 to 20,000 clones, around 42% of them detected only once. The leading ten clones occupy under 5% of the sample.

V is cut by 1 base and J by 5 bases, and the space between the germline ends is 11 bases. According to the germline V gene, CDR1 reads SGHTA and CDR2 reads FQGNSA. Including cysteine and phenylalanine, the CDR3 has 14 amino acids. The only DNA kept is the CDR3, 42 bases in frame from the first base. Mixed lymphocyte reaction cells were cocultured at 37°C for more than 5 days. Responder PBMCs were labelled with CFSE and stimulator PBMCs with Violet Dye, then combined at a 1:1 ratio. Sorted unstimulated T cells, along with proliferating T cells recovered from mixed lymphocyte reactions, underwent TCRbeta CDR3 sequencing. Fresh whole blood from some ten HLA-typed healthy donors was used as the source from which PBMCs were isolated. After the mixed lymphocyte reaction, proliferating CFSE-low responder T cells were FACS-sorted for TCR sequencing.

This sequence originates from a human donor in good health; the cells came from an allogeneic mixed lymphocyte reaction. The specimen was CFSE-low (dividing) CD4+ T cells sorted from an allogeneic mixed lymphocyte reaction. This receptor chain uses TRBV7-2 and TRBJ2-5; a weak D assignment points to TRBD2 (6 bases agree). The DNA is TGTGCCAGCAGCTTAGATTGGGGGAGGGAGACCCAGTACTTC. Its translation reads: CASSLDWGRETQYF.